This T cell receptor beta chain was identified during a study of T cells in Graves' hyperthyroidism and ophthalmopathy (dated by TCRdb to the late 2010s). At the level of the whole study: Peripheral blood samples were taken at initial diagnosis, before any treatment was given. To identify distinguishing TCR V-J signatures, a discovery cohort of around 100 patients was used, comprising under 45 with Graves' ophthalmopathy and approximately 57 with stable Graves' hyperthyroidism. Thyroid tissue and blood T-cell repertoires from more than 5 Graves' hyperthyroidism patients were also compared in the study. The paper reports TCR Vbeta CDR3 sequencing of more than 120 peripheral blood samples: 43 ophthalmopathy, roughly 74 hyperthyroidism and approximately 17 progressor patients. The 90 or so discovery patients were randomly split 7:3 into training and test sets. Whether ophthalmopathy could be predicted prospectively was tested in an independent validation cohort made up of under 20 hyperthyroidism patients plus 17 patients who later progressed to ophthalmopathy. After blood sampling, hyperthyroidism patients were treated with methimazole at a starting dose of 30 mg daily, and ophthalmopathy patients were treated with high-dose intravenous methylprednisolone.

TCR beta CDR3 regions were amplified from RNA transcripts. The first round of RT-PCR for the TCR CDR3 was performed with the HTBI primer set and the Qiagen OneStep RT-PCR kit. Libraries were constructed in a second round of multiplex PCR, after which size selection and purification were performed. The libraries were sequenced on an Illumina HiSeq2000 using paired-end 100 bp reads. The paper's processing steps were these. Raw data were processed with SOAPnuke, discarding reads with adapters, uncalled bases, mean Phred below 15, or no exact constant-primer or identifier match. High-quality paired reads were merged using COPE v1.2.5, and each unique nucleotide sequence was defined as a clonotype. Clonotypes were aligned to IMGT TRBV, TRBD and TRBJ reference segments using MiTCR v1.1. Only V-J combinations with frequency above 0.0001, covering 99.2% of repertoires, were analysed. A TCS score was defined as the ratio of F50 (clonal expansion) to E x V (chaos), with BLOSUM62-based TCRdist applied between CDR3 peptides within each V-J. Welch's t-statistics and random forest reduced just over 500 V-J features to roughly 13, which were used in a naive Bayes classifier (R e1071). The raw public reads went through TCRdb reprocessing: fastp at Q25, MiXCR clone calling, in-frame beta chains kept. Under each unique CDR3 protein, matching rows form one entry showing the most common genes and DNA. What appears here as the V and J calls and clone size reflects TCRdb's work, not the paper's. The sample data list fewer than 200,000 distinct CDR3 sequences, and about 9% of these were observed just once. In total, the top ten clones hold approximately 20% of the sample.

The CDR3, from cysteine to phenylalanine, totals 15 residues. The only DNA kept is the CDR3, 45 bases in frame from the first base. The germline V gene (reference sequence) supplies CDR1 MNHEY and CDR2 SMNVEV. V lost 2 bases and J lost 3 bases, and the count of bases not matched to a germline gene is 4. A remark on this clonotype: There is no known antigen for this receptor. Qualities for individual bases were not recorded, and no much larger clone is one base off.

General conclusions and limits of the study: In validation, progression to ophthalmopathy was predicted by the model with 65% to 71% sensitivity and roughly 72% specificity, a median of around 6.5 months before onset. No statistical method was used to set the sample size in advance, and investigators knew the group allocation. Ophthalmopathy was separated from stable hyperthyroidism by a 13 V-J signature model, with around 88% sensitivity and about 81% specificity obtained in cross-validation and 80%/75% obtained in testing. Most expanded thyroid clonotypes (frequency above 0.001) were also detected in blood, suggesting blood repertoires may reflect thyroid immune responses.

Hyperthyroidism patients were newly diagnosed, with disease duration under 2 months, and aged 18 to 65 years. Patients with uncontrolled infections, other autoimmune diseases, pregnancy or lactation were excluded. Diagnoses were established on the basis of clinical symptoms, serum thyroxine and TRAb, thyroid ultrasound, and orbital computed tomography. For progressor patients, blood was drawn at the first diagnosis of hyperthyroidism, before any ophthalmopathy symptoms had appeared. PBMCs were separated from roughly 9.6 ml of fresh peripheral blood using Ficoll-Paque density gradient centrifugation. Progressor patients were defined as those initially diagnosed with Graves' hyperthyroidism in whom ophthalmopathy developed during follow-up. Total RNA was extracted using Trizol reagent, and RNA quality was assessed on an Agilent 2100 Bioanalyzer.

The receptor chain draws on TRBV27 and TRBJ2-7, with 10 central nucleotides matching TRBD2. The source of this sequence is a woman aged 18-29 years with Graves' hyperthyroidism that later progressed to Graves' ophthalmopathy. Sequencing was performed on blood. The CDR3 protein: CASSLKLAGHYEQYF. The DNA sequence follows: TGTGCCAGCAGTTTAAAACTAGCGGGGCACTACGAGCAGTACTTC.